This T cell receptor (beta chain) stems from a study of shared clonotypes between healthy human individuals (dated by TCRdb to the early 2020s). With respect to the entire study: A few men and two women, aged 18 to 49 years, made up the cohort. To estimate repertoire size and how much clonotype sharing occurs between individuals, the study deeply sequenced the blood TCR repertoires of about five healthy adults. To increase sequencing depth and limit assay-specific biases, TCR repertoire library preparation and sequencing were carried out by different laboratories using diverse techniques. Each donor's leukapheresis produced roughly between about 0.85 and 10 billion PBMCs.

The donors were healthy, HIV-negative adults who had no recently reported acute infections or vaccinations. Only Caucasian adults living in Nashville, Tennessee, USA were represented among the donors. For unsorted samples, around 85 million PBMCs were counted, and genomic DNA was extracted using the QIAamp DNA Blood Mini kit. Blood was collected by leukapheresis, and PBMCs were isolated by Ficoll-Histopaque density gradient centrifugation and then cryopreserved in liquid nitrogen vapor phase. Looking up the germline V gene yields CDR1 SGHVS and CDR2 FQNEAQ. The germline ends are 16 bases apart after V is trimmed by 3 bases and J by 10 bases. The CDR3 sequence holds 14 residues, the cysteine and phenylalanine included. The only DNA kept is the CDR3, 42 bases in frame from the first base. TCR CDR3 regions were amplified from genomic DNA by multiplex PCR using the deep immunoSEQ assay. For each cell subset, the extracted genomic DNA was distributed evenly across all wells of several immunoSEQ 96-well plates, and each plate served as one replicate. Each replicate PCR for unsorted PBMC received roughly 300 ng genomic DNA, equal to about 30,000 T cell genomes. Ten immunoSEQ deep assay plates were used to sequence the unsorted PBMC genomic DNA. Purified libraries were measured with a Qubit 3.0 fluorometer, size-checked on a Bioanalyzer 2100, and measured again with the KAPA Library Quantification kit. Every immunoSEQ 96-well plate was sequenced on a separate single-read 150-cycle Illumina NextSeq 550 flow cell. Per the authors' processing: Because only junctional sequences without quality scores were contained in the immunoSEQ output, filtering matching that applied to full-length reads could not be performed. Sequences were annotated with PyIR, a Python wrapper for IgBLAST v1.9, and V/J genes and CDR3 were assigned using IMGT germline references. Reads were filtered out if the reads had weak V/J assignments (E-value above 1e-6), no CDR3, stop codons, out-of-frame junctions, or ambiguous translated residues. V3J clonotypes were defined as sequences sharing the same inferred V gene, J gene, and CDR3 amino acid sequence. Percentage overlap between repertoires was calculated by dividing the number of shared unique clonotypes by the size of the smaller repertoire. Repertoire richness was assessed with RTK rarefaction, the Chao1 estimator, and Recon v2.1 estimates of unobserved clonotypes. Sourced from immuneACCESS, this table was stored by TCRdb with only in-frame sequences that have V and J called. A share of the clones is absent; for the studies checked, an unresolved V gene accounts for under half, and the remainder has no known explanation. The DNA gave D and trimming, while V, J and clone size come from that table. This sample holds 450,000 to 500,000 clones; about 72% were observed only once. Of the sample, 9.5% to 15% is held by the ten largest clones.

A remark on this clone: Its antigen remains undetermined. No much larger clone is present one base from it, and per-base qualities are unavailable.

General findings and caveats noted by the study authors: Sampling was restricted to blood, and TCR repertoires in tissues likely differ from the TCR repertoires found in blood. Pairwise subsampling indicated that sequencing depth was expected to affect the degree of clonotype sharing among donors. Because the study included a small number of donors, the genetic and exposure-history diversity represented was limited.

The V and J segments used are TRBV7-8 and TRBJ2-1, and TRBD2 may be the D gene, going by 6 matching bases. This receptor was taken from a woman in her forties in good health. Some clones in this sample may be carry-over from other donors' samples. Material for sequencing was PBMCs. The nucleotides are TGTGCCAGCAGCTTCGCACCGGGAGCTGGGGAGCAGTTCTTC. It translates to CASSFAPGAGEQFF.